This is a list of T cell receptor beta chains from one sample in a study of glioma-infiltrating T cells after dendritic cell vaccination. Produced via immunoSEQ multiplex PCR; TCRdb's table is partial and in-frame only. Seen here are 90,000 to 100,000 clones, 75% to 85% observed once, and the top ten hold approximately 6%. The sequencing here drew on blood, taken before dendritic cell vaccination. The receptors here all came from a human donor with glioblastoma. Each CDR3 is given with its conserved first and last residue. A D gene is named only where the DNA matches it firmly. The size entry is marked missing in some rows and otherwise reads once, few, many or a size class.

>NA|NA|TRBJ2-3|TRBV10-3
CAISENLILTDTQYF
TGTGCCATCAGTGAGAACTTGATCCTCACAGATACGCAGTATTTT
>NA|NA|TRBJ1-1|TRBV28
CASTLGGDTEAFF
TGTGCCAGCACCTTGGGGGGGGACACTGAAGCTTTCTTT
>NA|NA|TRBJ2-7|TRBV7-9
CASSLSFSYEQYF
TGTGCCAGCAGCTTAAGCTTCTCCTACGAGCAGTACTTC
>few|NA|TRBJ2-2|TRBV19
CPGRNTGELFF
TGTCCAGGGCGGAACACCGGGGAGCTGTTTTTT
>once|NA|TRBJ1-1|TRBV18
CASSPVGENTEAFF
TGTGCCAGCTCACCTGTGGGAGAGAACACTGAAGCTTTCTTT
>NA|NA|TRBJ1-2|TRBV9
CASSADSFNYGYTF
TGTGCCAGCAGCGCGGACAGCTTTAACTATGGCTACACCTTC
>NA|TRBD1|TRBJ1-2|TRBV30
CAWSVGQVSNYGYTF
TGTGCCTGGAGTGTTGGACAGGTATCTAACTATGGCTACACCTTC
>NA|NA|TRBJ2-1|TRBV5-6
CASSEWTTSYNEQFF
TGTGCCAGCAGCGAATGGACTACAAGCTACAATGAGCAGTTCTTC
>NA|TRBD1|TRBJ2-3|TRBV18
CASSPQGASTDTQYF
TGTGCCAGCTCACCTCAGGGGGCGAGCACAGATACGCAGTATTTT
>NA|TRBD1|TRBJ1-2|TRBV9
CASTGGQEGFGYTF
TGTGCCAGCACCGGAGGACAGGAGGGTTTTGGCTACACCTTC
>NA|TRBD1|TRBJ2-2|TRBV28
CASSRTGAGELFF
TGTGCCAGCAGCCGAACAGGGGCCGGGGAGCTGTTTTTT
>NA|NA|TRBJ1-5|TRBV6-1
CASSDRIYSNQPQHF
TGTGCCAGCAGTGACCGTATCTATAGCAATCAGCCCCAGCATTTT
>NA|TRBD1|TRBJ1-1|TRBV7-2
CASSPQRDRGTEAFF
TGTGCCAGCAGCCCGCAGCGGGACAGGGGGACTGAAGCTTTCTTT
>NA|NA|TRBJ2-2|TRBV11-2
CASSLISGELFF
TGTGCCAGCAGCTTAATCTCCGGGGAGCTGTTTTTT
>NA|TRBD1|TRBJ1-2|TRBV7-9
CASSLAGTGGHYGYTF
TGTGCCAGCAGCTTAGCCGGGACAGGGGGCCACTATGGCTACACCTTC
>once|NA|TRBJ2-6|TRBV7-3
CASSLQPGFSSGANVLTF
TGTGCCAGCAGCTTACAACCAGGGTTCAGCTCTGGGGCCAACGTCCTGACTTTC
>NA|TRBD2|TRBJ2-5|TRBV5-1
CASSLGGLAGAETQYF
TGCGCCAGCAGCTTGGGGGGGCTAGCGGGAGCGGAGACCCAGTACTTC
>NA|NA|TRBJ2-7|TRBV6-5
CASREGGGGYEQYF
TGTGCCAGCAGAGAGGGGGGGGGAGGATACGAGCAGTACTTC
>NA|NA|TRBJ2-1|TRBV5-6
CASSLSGWVASYNEQFF
TGTGCCAGCAGCCTAAGCGGTTGGGTGGCGTCCTACAATGAGCAGTTCTTC
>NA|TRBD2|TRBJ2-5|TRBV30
CAFRTSGGIVQETQYF
TGTGCCTTCCGGACTAGCGGGGGAATAGTCCAAGAGACCCAGTACTTC
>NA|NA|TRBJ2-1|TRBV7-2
CASSPLGVADSYNEQFF
TGTGCCAGCAGCCCTTTGGGGGTAGCGGACTCCTACAATGAGCAGTTCTTC
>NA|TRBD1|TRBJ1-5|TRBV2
CASQGQGGNQPQHF
TGTGCCAGCCAGGGACAGGGGGGGAATCAGCCCCAGCATTTT
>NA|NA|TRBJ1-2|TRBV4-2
CASSQDAQTVYGYTF
TGTGCCAGCAGTCAAGACGCCCAGACAGTCTATGGCTACACCTTC
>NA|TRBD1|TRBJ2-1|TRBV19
CASSLDTGVGEQFF
TGTGCCAGTAGTCTCGATACAGGGGTTGGGGAGCAGTTCTTC
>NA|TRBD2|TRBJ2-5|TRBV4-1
CASSQSPGTRGGEQYF
TGCGCCAGCAGCCAATCCCCTGGGACACGGGGGGGGGAGCAGTACTTC
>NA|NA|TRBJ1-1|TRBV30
CAWSRDMNTEAFF
TGTGCCTGGTCCCGGGACATGAACACTGAAGCTTTCTTT
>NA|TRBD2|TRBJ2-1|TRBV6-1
CASSEYETSGGGEQFF
TGTGCCAGCAGTGAATACGAGACTAGCGGGGGGGGTGAGCAGTTCTTC
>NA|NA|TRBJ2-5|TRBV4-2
CASSPSRVETQYF
TGTGCCAGCAGCCCAAGTCGGGTGGAGACCCAGTACTTC
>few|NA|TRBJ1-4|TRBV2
CASREDGNEKLFF
TGTGCCAGCAGAGAAGACGGTAATGAAAAACTGTTTTTT
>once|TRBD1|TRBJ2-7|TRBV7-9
CASSLGTGEQYF
TGTGCCAGCAGCTTGGGGACAGGGGAGCAGTACTTC
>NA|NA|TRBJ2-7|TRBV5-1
CASSWGLSGSSSYEQYF
TGCGCCAGCAGCTGGGGACTGAGCGGTTCAAGCTCCTACGAGCAGTACTTC
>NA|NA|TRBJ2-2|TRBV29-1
CSVEDLRANTGELFF
TGCAGCGTTGAAGACCTTAGAGCGAACACCGGGGAGCTGTTTTTT
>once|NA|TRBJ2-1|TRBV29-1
CSVGSGFEQFF
TGCAGCGTTGGTTCCGGGTTTGAGCAGTTCTTC
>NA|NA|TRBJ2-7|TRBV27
CASRPRQAWISYEQYF
TGTGCCAGCAGGCCTCGACAGGCCTGGATCTCCTACGAGCAGTACTTC
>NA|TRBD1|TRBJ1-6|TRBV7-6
CASSLGTQGAFNSPLHF
TGTGCCAGCAGCTTGGGCACACAGGGGGCATTTAATTCACCCCTCCACTTT
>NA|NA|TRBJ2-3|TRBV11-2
CASSLERGPGTDTQYF
TGTGCCAGCAGCTTAGAGCGGGGTCCGGGCACAGATACGCAGTATTTT
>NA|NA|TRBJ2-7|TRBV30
CAWGTSGYEQYF
TGTGCCTGGGGGACATCGGGCTACGAGCAGTACTTC
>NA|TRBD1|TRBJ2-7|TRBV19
CASRAGTGGPYEQYF
TGTGCCAGTAGGGCCGGGACAGGGGGCCCCTACGAGCAGTACTTC
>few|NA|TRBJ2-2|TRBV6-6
CASQSRLNTGELFF
TGTGCCAGCCAGTCTAGATTGAACACCGGGGAGCTGTTTTTT
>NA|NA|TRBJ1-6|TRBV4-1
CASSQGRRGYSPLHF
TGCGCCAGCAGCCAAGGGCGCAGGGGTTATTCACCCCTCCACTTT
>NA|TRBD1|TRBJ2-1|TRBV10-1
CASSDFPGGQVGFEQFF
TGCGCCAGCAGCGATTTCCCCGGGGGACAGGTGGGATTCGAGCAGTTCTTC
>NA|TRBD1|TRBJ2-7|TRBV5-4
CASSLGDRVSEQYF
TGTGCCAGCAGCTTGGGGGACAGGGTATCCGAGCAGTACTTC
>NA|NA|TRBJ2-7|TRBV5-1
CASSRTASSYEQYF
TGCGCCAGCAGTAGGACAGCGAGCTCCTACGAGCAGTACTTC